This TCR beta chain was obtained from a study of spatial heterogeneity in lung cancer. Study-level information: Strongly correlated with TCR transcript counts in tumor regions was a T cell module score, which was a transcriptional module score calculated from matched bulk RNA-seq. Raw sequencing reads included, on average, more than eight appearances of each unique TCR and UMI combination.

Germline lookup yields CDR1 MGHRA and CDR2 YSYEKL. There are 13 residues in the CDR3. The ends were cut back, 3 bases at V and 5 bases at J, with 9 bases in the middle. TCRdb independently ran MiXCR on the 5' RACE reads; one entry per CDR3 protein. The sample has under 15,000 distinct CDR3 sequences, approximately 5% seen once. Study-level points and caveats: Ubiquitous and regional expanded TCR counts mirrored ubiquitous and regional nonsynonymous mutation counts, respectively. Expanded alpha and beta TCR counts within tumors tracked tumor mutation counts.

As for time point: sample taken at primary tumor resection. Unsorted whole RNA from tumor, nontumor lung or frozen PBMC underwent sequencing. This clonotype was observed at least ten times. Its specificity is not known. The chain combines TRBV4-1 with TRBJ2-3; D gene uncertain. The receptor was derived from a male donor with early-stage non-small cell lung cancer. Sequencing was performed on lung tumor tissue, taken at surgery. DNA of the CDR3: TGCGCCAGCAGCCATGTAAACGAAGATACGCAGTATTTT. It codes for CASSHVNEDTQYF.